This TCR beta chain was sequenced during a study of cytomegalovirus exposure and HLA in healthy donors. Notes on the study in general: Most TCR sequences proved rare, with some public TCRs found in many donors.

Primers included in the PCR were 60 Vbeta and 13 Jbeta primers. Repertoires were generated with immunoSEQ multiplex PCR, while TCRdb's copy carries only in-frame clones and drops some. This table holds approximately 190,000 clones, around 83% found once. With regard to this clone: Its specificity is not known.

V was pared by 6 bases and J by 5 bases, with 9 bases of the junction left unmatched. Germline CDR1 and CDR2: WSHSY and SAAADI. This CDR3 comprises 15 residues. This clonotype was sampled from a woman in her forties or fifties in good health and CMV-seropositive. Sequencing was carried out using PBMCs. The chain has TRBV10-2 and TRBJ2-5, with 10 bases fitting TRBD2. The CDR3 DNA sequence: TGCGCCAGCAGAAGTACTAGCGGGATGTGGGAGACCCAGTACTTC. It is translated as CASRSTSGMWETQYF.